The text below deals with one TCR beta chain. The antigen is unknown. Expressed TCRB transcripts were sequenced because the isolated RNA had all been reverse transcribed beforehand. Method: immunoSEQ multiplex PCR; TCRdb's copy keeps in-frame clones and lacks some. The sample carries about 350,000 clones, around 20% recorded once. This specimen comes from a study of beta chain features in type 1 diabetes. The CDR3 totals 14 residues. From germline, CDR1 is SGHTA and CDR2 FQGTGA. V dropped 2 bases and J dropped 4; count of bases not matched to a gene: 0. Whole-study findings and limits: For patients, the naive, central memory and Treg TCRB repertoires appeared more alike than for healthy donors.

This clonotype was sampled from a woman between 18 and 29 years old in good health. The V gene is TRBV7-3, the J gene TRBJ2-7; TRBD2 matches at 12 bases. Sequencing used naive CD4+ T cells from blood. This CDR3 is CASSLLAGGYEQYF. CDR3 in DNA: TGTGCCAGCAGCTTACTAGCGGGAGGGTACGAGCAGTACTTC.